Sequencing of this T cell receptor (beta chain) was carried out in a study of cytomegalovirus exposure and HLA in healthy donors. The CDR3 length is 16 residues. CDR1 MNHEY and CDR2 SMNVEV come from the germline V gene (reference sequence). V lost 6 bases and J 0 bases, leaving 18 bases between the germline ends. PCR amplification relied on 60 Vbeta primers (plus 13 Jbeta primers). Generated by immunoSEQ multiplex PCR, the TCRdb table keeps only in-frame clones and is missing some. The sample lists 95,000 to 100,000 clones, approximately 79% seen once, with approximately 2% in the top ten. The receptor was derived from a male donor in good health and CMV-seronegative. The chain couples TRBV27 to TRBJ2-7; the D gene is possibly TRBD1 (6 bases). The sample was PBMCs. CDR3 DNA: TGTGCCAGCAGCCCCACCGGGACAAGGGTCTCCTACGAGCAGTACTTC. It codes for CASSPTGTRVSYEQYF.